This entry lists 32 T cell receptor beta chains sequenced from one sample in a study of T cells after posttransplantation cyclophosphamide. Profiling relied on immunoSEQ multiplex PCR, and the TCRdb table lists in-frame clones only, not all of them. The data show over 20,000 clones, 86% seen once. Control samples came 1 year after myeloablative marrow transplants with methotrexate plus calcineurin inhibitor. Specimen: PBMCs, collected 362 days after allogeneic stem cell transplant with calcineurin inhibitor and methotrexate. The source of these receptors is a female patient in her 30s who received an allogeneic stem cell transplant from an unrelated donor, was CMV-positive, and had acute and chronic GVHD. Some T cells may trace back to the graft donor.

The chain joins TRBV5-1 to TRBJ2-1; 10 positions agree with TRBD2. The CDR3 runs 15 residues. CDR1 is SGHRS and CDR2 is YFSETQ in the germline V gene. The J segment lost 4 bases and the V segment lost 5 bases, leaving 6 bases of the junction unmatched. The DNA for the CDR3 is TGCGCCAGCAGTCAAACTAGCGGGACGTACAATGAGCAGTTCTTC. Its protein product is CASSQTSGTYNEQFF.

Details on this clone: The sample has other DNA sequences that encode this CDR3 too. The V call is TRBV4-2, the J call TRBJ2-7; D might be TRBD2 (7 bases). The germline CDR1 and CDR2 sequences are LGHNA and YNFKEQ. There are 16 residues in the CDR3. Trimming left V 3 bases short and J 7 bases short, with 22 bases between. The chain's CDR3 is CASSQGGGGAFGEQYF. The CDR3 DNA sequence: TGTGCCAGCAGCCAGGGGGGTGGGGGGGCTTTCGGGGAGCAGTACTTC.

In the case of this clone: This CDR3 is also generated by other DNA sequences in the sample. The chain has TRBV7-9 and TRBJ1-2, with 8 bases matching TRBD1. The CDR3 loop spans 14 amino acids. The trim removed 2 bases at V and 4 bases at J, leaving 3 bases unmatched. The germline V gene has CDR1 SEHNR and CDR2 FQNEAQ (reference sequence). For the CDR3, the DNA is TGTGCCAGCAGCTTACTGGACAGGGTCTATGGCTACACCTTC. Encoded protein: CASSLLDRVYGYTF.

About this clone: The junction and the germline gene differ at one end; a read error may be behind it. The rearrangement joins TRBV28 to TRBJ2-7, with TRBD1 matching 8 bases. This CDR3 has 17 amino acids. Germline assignment: CDR1 MDHEN and CDR2 SYDVKM. Here the CDR3 reads CASNLHRRDRKDNEQYF. CDR3 sequence (DNA): TGTGCCAGCAATTTACATAGACGGGACAGGAAAGACAACGAGCAGTACTTC.

The chain carries TRBV9 and TRBJ2-2, with TRBD1 as a possible D gene (5 bases). CDR1 and CDR2 (germline): SGDLS, YYNGEE. The CDR3 spans 17 residues. V shed 0 bases and J shed 5 bases, with 17 bases lying between them. Written as DNA, the CDR3 is TGTGCCAGCAGCGTAGCCCGTCAGGGAACGGGTACCGGGGAGCTGTTTTTT. Translation gives CASSVARQGTGTGELFF.

The chain couples TRBV7-8 to TRBJ1-1; the D gene is possibly TRBD1 (5 bases). Trimming removed 2 bases from V and 1 base from J, with 8 bases in between. The CDR3 runs 14 residues. Germline CDR1 is SGHVS and CDR2 is FQNEAQ. The CDR3 loop is CASSLSTGNTEAFF. CDR3 nucleotides: TGTGCCAGCAGCTTAAGTACAGGGAACACTGAAGCTTTCTTT.

This clone appeared once. The chain uses TRBV29-1 and TRBJ1-2, with D perhaps TRBD1 (6 bases). Trimming removed 3 bases from V and 2 bases from J, with 10 bases in between. Germline CDR1 reads SQVTM; CDR2 reads ANQGSEA. The CDR3 runs to 13 residues. The CDR3 sequence: CSVDSRGNYGYTF. CDR3 nucleotides: TGCAGCGTTGATTCGAGGGGGAACTATGGCTACACCTTC.

This chain links TRBV7-9 with TRBJ1-1; D not resolved. This CDR3 contains 14 residues. The V gene lost 5 bases and the J gene lost 1 base, with 11 bases spanning the gap. Germline CDR1 and CDR2: SEHNR and FQNEAQ (reference sequence). CDR3 bases: TGTGCCAGCAGCACTAGTTCTTCGAACACTGAAGCTTTCTTT. Encoded protein: CASSTSSSNTEAFF.

This chain connects TRBV6-5 to TRBJ2-1; D perhaps matches TRBD2 (6 bases). V lost 0 bases and J lost 3, with 12 bases in between. Germline V lookup: CDR1 MNHEY, CDR2 SVGAGI. The CDR3 covers 16 residues. The DNA of the CDR3 is TGTGCCAGCAGTTACTCAGGCGGGGTCGGCTACAATGAGCAGTTCTTC. It translates to CASSYSGGVGYNEQFF.

The CDR3 protein is CASSITDLGAEQYF. Written as DNA, the CDR3 is TGTGCCAGCAGCATTACCGACTTGGGGGCCGAGCAGTACTTC. The rearrangement joins TRBV6-6 to TRBJ2-5; a weak D match, TRBD1 (6 bases). The J call may be faulty, since TRBJ2-7 better matches the DNA end. CDR1 MNHNY and CDR2 SVGAGI come from the germline V gene (reference sequence). The CDR3 extends over 14 amino acids.

Here the CDR3 DNA reads TGTGCCAGCAGTTACGCGCCTCCTTCTGGGGCCAACGTCCTGACTTTC. This gives the protein CASSYAPPSGANVLTF. This chain uses TRBV6-5 with TRBJ2-6; D remains ambiguous. The V gene's germline CDR1 is MNHEY and CDR2 SVGAGI. The V gene lost 2 bases and the J gene lost 1 base, with 9 bases spanning the gap. The CDR3 totals 16 residues.

Here the CDR3 DNA reads TGTGCCAGCAGCTTGAACATGGTATCTGAGCAGTTCTTC. This encodes CASSLNMVSEQFF. The chain combines TRBV11-3 with TRBJ2-1; D is unresolved. Trimming cost V 3 bases and J 9 bases, with 12 bases left between them. Germline CDR1 is SGHNT and CDR2 is YENEEA. The CDR3 covers 13 residues.

The rearrangement links TRBV1 to TRBJ2-3; the table gives TRBD2 as D, unverified against the DNA. TRBV1 is flagged as a pseudogene. The CDR3 loop spans 17 amino acids. The CDR3 loop is CTSSQQRGGLPLNTQYF. In DNA form, the CDR3 reads TGCACCAGCAGCCAACAAAGAGGCGGACTCCCCTTAAATACGCAGTATTTT.

This rearrangement joins TRBV9 to TRBJ2-3; D gene uncertain. V was trimmed by 3 bases and J by 3 bases, leaving 8 bases between them. The length of the CDR3 is 13 residues. The germline V gene has CDR1 SGDLS and CDR2 YYNGEE. The CDR3 nucleotides are TGTGCCAGCAGCGCAGAGGTAACAGATACGCAGTATTTT. Residues: CASSAEVTDTQYF.

In nucleotides, the CDR3 is TGTGCCAGAAGCTTACTTCAGGGAGGGAACACTGAAGCTTTCTTT. This sequence encodes CARSLLQGGNTEAFF. The rearrangement links TRBV5-3 to TRBJ1-1; TRBD1 is a possible D gene (5 bases). TRBV5-3 belongs to the ORF category, with a function that is uncertain. Trimming took off 2 bases at V and 1 base at J, with 12 bases between the two ends. The CDR3 contains 15 residues.

CDR3 amino acids: CASSLGRSENGYTF. CDR3 DNA: TGCGCCAGCAGCTTGGGGCGGTCTGAGAATGGCTACACCTTC. V gene TRBV5-1 combines with J gene TRBJ1-2; D is unclear. V lost 0 bases to trimming and J lost 6 bases, with 12 bases between them. The length of the CDR3 is 14 residues. The germline V gene encodes CDR1 SGHRS and CDR2 YFSETQ.

This chain links TRBV19 with TRBJ2-7; D perhaps matches TRBD2 (5 bases). Trimming removed 2 bases at V and 3 bases at J, with 14 bases between. Germline V lookup: CDR1 LNHDA, CDR2 SQIVND (reference sequence). This CDR3 contains 15 residues. Here the CDR3 DNA reads TGTGCCAGTAGTATAAGCGGCGGATTCTACTACGAGCAGTACTTC. It specifies CASSISGGFYYEQYF.

This sequence joins TRBV30 and TRBJ1-2; 11 bases fit TRBD1. Trimming cost V 5 bases and J 6 bases; bases outside gene matches: 8. This CDR3 has 14 amino acids. The V gene's germline CDR1 is GTSNPN and CDR2 SVGIG (reference sequence). CDR3 bases: TGTGCCTGGCGAAAACGGGACAGGGGGGATGGCTACACCTTC. This encodes CAWRKRDRGDGYTF.

The rearrangement joins TRBV9 to TRBJ2-3; 9 nucleotides line up with TRBD1. J lost 0 bases, V lost 0 bases, and 2 bases had no gene match. Germline V gene sequence: CDR1 SGDLS, CDR2 YYNGEE. The CDR3 length is 16 residues. The CDR3 reads CASSVGTGASTDTQYF. The CDR3 coding sequence is TGTGCCAGCAGCGTAGGGACAGGGGCCAGCACAGATACGCAGTATTTT.

The chain carries TRBV11-2 and TRBJ1-1; 7 bases are shared with TRBD1. V lost 3 bases to trimming and J lost 3 bases; unmatched junction nucleotides: 4. CDR3 length: 14 amino acids. The V gene's germline CDR1 is SGHAT and CDR2 FQNNGV. The CDR3 DNA reads as TGTGCCAGCAGCTTGATAACAGGGGACACTGAAGCTTTCTTT. Protein sequence: CASSLITGDTEAFF.

This clone was recorded a few times. J is TRBJ1-2 and V is TRBV10-3, with 10 nucleotides matching TRBD1. CDR1 is ENHRY, CDR2 SYGVKD, per germline. Trimming removed 4 bases from V and 6 bases from J; junction bases left unmatched: 8. This CDR3 is built from 15 residues. CDR3 bases: TGTGCCATCAGTGGGCGGGACAGGGGTTTAGATGGCTACACCTTC. Residues: CAISGRDRGLDGYTF.

This clone has just one count. The chain combines TRBV21-1 with TRBJ1-2; TRBD1, the D gene given by the table, was not confirmed from the DNA. TRBV21-1 is noted as a pseudogene. The CDR3 extends over 12 amino acids. CDR3 nucleotide sequence: TGTGCCACCAAACAGGCTGAATATGGCTACACCTTC. Protein: CATKQAEYGYTF.

The table lists this clone with a few counts. This chain links TRBV2 with TRBJ1-1; D uncertain. Germline values: CDR1 SNHLY, CDR2 FYNNEI. V was clipped by 4 bases and J by 4 bases, with 13 bases between them. This CDR3 comprises 14 residues. As DNA, the CDR3 is TGTGCCAGCAGTGCCTCTCGAGGGCGCACTGAAGCTTTCTTT. Its translation is CASSASRGRTEAFF.

The chain uses TRBV9 and TRBJ2-3, with a tentative D call TRBD2 (5 bases). The CDR3 totals 16 residues. V was shortened by 3 bases and J by 2 bases, with 16 bases between the two germline ends. Per germline, CDR1 SGDLS and CDR2 YYNGEE. Here the CDR3 reads CASSDDFTGDTDTQYF. The CDR3 region has the DNA TGTGCCAGCAGCGACGATTTCACCGGGGACACAGATACGCAGTATTTT.

This chain links TRBV30 with TRBJ1-1; D is unresolved. Deletions cut 6 bases from V and 3 bases from J, with 14 bases between. Germline-derived CDR1 and CDR2 are GTSNPN and SVGIG (reference sequence). The CDR3 runs 13 residues. CDR3 nucleotides: TGTGCCTGTCAAAACCCGGGGTACACTGAAGCTTTCTTT. Translated, it gives CACQNPGYTEAFF.

The V and J genes are TRBV4-3 and TRBJ2-1; D call uncertain. The CDR3 consists of 14 residues. Trimming shortened V by 0 bases and J by 5 bases, and 8 bases separated the two germline ends. Germline CDR1 and CDR2: LGHNA and YSLEER. CDR3 nucleotides: TGCGCCAGCAGCCAAGATGCAGGTAACAATGAGCAGTTCTTC. As protein: CASSQDAGNNEQFF.

The CDR3 DNA is TGTGCCAGTAGCGAAGCACAGGGGTTTGGCTACACCTTC. This translates into CASSEAQGFGYTF. The V and J genes are TRBV19 and TRBJ1-2; TRBD1 aligns across 7 bases. CDR3 length: 13 residues. J gave up 7 bases and V 6 bases, and 8 bases lay outside the gene matches. CDR1 is LNHDA, CDR2 SQIVND, per germline (reference sequence).

This chain joins TRBV5-6 and TRBJ2-1; D perhaps matches TRBD2 (5 bases). The ends were cut back, 0 bases at V and 0 bases at J, with 13 bases in the middle. This CDR3 is built from 17 residues. CDR1 is SGHDT and CDR2 is YYEEEE in the germline V gene. DNA of the CDR3: TGTGCCAGCAGCTTGGGCGGGTGGTCCTCCTCCTACAATGAGCAGTTCTTC. It translates to CASSLGGWSSSYNEQFF.

This chain joins TRBV19 and TRBJ2-6, with D tentatively TRBD2 (5 bases). This CDR3 comprises 15 residues. Germline V CDR1 and CDR2: LNHDA, SQIVND (reference sequence). Trimming took off 5 bases at V and 4 bases at J, with 12 bases between the two ends. The CDR3: CASSSKAAGANVLTF. DNA for the CDR3: TGTGCCAGTAGTTCGAAAGCGGCCGGGGCCAACGTCCTGACTTTC.

V and J are TRBV11-2 and TRBJ1-3; D not certain. The germline V gene encodes CDR1 SGHAT and CDR2 FQNNGV. V was trimmed by 7 bases and J by 2 bases, leaving 9 bases between them. CDR3 length equals 13 residues. CDR3 in amino acids: CASTHNTGNTIYF. CDR3 bases: TGTGCCAGCACCCACAATACTGGAAACACCATATATTTT.

The chain employs TRBV18 and TRBJ2-1; D is possibly TRBD1 (5 bases). Trimming took 3 bases from V and 9 from J, leaving 9 bases between them. Per the germline V gene, CDR1 is KGHSH and CDR2 is LQKENI. The CDR3 length is 12 residues. The CDR3 here is CASSPQGLEQFF. In DNA form, the CDR3 reads TGTGCCAGCTCACCTCAGGGTCTTGAGCAGTTCTTC.

The V gene is TRBV5-4, the J gene TRBJ1-2, with 8 bases lining up with TRBD1. This CDR3 comprises 15 residues. The germline V gene has CDR1 SGHNT and CDR2 YYREEE (reference sequence). Losses at the gene ends were 6 bases for V and 8 bases for J; bases not matched to a gene: 15. CDR3 nucleotides: TGTGCCAGCACCGCAACCCTTGACAGGGGCGAGGGCTACACCTTC. It is translated as CASTATLDRGEGYTF.